Listed below are T cell receptor beta chains from one sample, sequenced in a study of blood T cells in healthy people across ages. TCRdb re-derived calls from the 5' RACE reads in MiXCR, one entry per CDR3 protein. The data hold about 600,000 distinct CDR3 sequences, with 47% observed a single time. Input material: blood. All receptors derive from a man at least 80 years old in good health. The CDR3 runs from the conserved cysteine through the conserved F or W.

>TRBV12-3/TRBV12-4
CASSLGTGSRYEQYF
>TRBV20-1
CSARGWGTVKETQYF
>TRBV7-2
CASSLRGRAIKETQYF
>TRBV10-3
CAISEWREKLFF
>TRBV10-3
CAIRLAEEYNEQFF
>TRBV20-1
CSASAGNNYEQYF
>TRBV12-3/TRBV12-4
CASSRDSRGYTF
>TRBV28
CASRPTVAGGRETQYF
>TRBV6-1
CASSPSRGTGLGEEQYF
>TRBV20-1
CSATPGTGENEQFF
>TRBV7-2
CASSLLPEGEQFF
>TRBV20-1
CSVTGQVKSPLHF